This T cell receptor (beta chain) originates from a study of PD-1 blockade in classical Hodgkin lymphoma. Points from the study as a whole: Baseline diversity resembling that of newly diagnosed patients was seen in complete responders. Relapsed/refractory patients reportedly had lower baseline diversity than newly diagnosed patients.

Brentuximab vedotin exposure varied, and every patient relapsed after autologous stem cell transplantation. With respect to this clone: What it recognizes is unknown.

Repertoires were generated with immunoSEQ multiplex PCR, while TCRdb's copy carries only in-frame clones and drops some. The sample consists of 55,000 to 80,000 clones, 93% of them appearing once. The origin of this receptor is a human donor with classical Hodgkin lymphoma. The material was peripheral blood mononuclear cells (PBMCs), obtained at baseline.

This CDR3 is CASSYQLAGDEQYF. CDR3 sequence (DNA): TGTGCCAGCAGTTACCAGCTAGCGGGAGACGAGCAGTACTTC. The chain has TRBV6-5 and TRBJ2-7; 10 bases are a match to TRBD2. The germline V gene encodes CDR1 MNHEY and CDR2 SVGAGI. V trimming: 2 bases; J trimming: 5 bases; junction bases outside the gene matches: 3. CDR3 size: 14 residues.